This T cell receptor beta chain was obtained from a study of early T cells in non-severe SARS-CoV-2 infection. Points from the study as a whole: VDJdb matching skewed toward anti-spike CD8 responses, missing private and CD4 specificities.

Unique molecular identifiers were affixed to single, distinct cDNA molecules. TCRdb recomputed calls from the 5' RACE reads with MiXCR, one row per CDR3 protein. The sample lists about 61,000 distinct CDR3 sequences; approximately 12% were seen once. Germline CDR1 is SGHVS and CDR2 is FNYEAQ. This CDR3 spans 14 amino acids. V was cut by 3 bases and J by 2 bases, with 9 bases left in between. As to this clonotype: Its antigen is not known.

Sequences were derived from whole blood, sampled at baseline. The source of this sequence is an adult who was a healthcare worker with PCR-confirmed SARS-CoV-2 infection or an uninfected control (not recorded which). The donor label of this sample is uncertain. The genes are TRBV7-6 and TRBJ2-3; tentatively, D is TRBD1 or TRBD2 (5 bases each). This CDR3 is CASSFGTYTDTQYF. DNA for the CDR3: TGTGCCAGCAGCTTTGGGACCTACACAGATACGCAGTATTTT.